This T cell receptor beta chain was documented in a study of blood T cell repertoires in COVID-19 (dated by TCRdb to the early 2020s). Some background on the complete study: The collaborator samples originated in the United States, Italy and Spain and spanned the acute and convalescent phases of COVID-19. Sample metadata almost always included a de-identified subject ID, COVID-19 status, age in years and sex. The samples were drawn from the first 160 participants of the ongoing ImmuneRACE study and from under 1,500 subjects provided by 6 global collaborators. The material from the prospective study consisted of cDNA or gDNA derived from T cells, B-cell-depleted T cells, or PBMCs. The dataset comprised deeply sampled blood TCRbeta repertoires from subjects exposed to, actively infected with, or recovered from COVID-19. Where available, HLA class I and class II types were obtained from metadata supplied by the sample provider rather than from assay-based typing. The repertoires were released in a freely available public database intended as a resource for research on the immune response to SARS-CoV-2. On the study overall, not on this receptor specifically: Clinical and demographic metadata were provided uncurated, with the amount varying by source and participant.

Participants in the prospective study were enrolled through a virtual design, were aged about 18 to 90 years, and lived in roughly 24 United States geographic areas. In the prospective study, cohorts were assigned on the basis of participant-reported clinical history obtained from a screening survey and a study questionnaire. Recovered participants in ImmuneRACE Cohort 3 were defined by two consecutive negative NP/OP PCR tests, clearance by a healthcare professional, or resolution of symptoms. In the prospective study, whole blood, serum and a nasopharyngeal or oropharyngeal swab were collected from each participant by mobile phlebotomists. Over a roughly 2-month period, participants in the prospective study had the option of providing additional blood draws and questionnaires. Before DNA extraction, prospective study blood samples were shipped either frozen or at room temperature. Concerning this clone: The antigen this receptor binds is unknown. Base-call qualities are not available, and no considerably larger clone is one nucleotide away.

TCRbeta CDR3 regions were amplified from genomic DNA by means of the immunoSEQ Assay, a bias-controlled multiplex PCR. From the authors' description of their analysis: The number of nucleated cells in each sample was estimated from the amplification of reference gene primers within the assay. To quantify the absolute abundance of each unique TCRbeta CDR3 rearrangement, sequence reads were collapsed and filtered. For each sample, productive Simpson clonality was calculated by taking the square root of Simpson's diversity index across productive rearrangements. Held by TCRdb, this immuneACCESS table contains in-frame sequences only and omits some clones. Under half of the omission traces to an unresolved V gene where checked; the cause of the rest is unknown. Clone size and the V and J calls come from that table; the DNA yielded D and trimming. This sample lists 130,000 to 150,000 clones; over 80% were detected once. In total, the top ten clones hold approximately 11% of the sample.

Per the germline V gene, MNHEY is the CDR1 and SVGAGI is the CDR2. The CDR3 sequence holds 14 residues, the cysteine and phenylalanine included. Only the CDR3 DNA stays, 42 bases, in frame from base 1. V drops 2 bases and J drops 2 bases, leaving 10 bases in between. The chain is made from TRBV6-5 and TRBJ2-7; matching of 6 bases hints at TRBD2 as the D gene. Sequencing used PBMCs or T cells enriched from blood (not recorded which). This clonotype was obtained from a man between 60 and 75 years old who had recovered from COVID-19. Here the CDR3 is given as CASSYVGGPYEQYF. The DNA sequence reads TGTGCCAGCAGTTACGTCGGGGGTCCCTACGAGCAGTACTTC.